A single T cell receptor beta chain is shown here with its context. The entry originates in a study of blood T cell repertoires in COVID-19. Assay used: immunoSEQ multiplex PCR; TCRdb lists only in-frame clones, some missing. Of approximately 350,000 clones in the sample, about 90% are singletons; the top ten hold 2.5% to 3.5%. With 1 base removed from V and 8 bases from J, the gap between germline ends came to 10 bases. This CDR3 spans 14 amino acids. Germline V lookup: CDR1 SGHRS, CDR2 YFSETQ. The sample taken for sequencing was PBMCs or T cells enriched from blood (not recorded which). The chain recombines TRBV5-1 with TRBJ1-6; D remains ambiguous. The sequence was obtained from a woman in her 30s who had recovered from COVID-19. The CDR3 reads CASSLNRRDSPLHF. The CDR3 DNA reads TGCGCCAGCAGCTTGAATAGGAGGGATTCACCCCTCCACTTT.